This T cell receptor beta chain was identified during a study of blood T cell repertoires in COVID-19. The overall study: The study drew acute and convalescent COVID-19 samples from the United States, Italy and Spain. From T cells, B-cell-depleted T cells, or PBMCs came the material, which was cDNA or gDNA.

Germline V gene lookup returns CDR1 SGHDT and CDR2 YYEEEE. The junction had 3 bases not matched to a gene; V was cut back by 0 bases and J by 3 bases. CDR3 length: 15 residues. How the authors handled the data: Researchers report that nucleated cell counts were estimated from reference gene primer amplification. Repertoires were generated with immunoSEQ multiplex PCR, while TCRdb's copy carries only in-frame clones and drops some. The V and J calls and the clone size are those of that table, but D and trimming were determined from the DNA. Altogether 150,000 or so clones are present, 85% being singletons, with the ten largest covering about 3.5%.

The specimen sequenced was peripheral blood. The TCR comes from a human donor with acute or convalescent COVID-19. The donor label of this sample is uncertain. The rearrangement links TRBV5-6 to TRBJ1-3; 7 bases align to TRBD1. The CDR3 region has the DNA TGTGCCAGCAGCTTGGCCAGGGGGTATGGAAACACCATATATTTT. Translating gives CASSLARGYGNTIYF. The full variable domain, completed using reference TRBV5-6 and TRBJ1-3, is DAGVTQSPTHLIKTRGQQVTLRCSPKSGHDTVSWYQQALGQGPQFIFQYYEEEERQRGNFPDRFSGHQFPNYSSELNVNALLLGDSALYLCASSLARGYGNTIYFGEGSWLTVV.